Listed below are T cell receptor beta chains from one sample, sequenced in a study of blood T cell repertoires in COVID-19. The assay was immunoSEQ multiplex PCR, and TCRdb's table has in-frame clones only and misses some. The sample has roughly 79,000 clones, 80% seen once; the top ten hold 4.5% to 7%. Specimen: peripheral blood. These receptors all come from a man aged 55 to 70 with active or convalescent COVID-19. The CDR3 runs from the conserved cysteine through the conserved F or W. The D gene is left open where the match is weak. Some rows mark clone size as missing; the rest say once, few, many or name a class of expanded clone.

v_call: TRBV3-1/TRBV3-2
j_call: TRBJ2-7
clone_size: NA
d_call: TRBD1
cdr3_nt: TGTGCCAGCAGCCAAGACGACAGGGCCGAGCAGTACTTC
cdr3_aa: CASSQDDRAEQYF

v_call: TRBV6-5
j_call: TRBJ1-5
clone_size: NA
d_call: TRBD1
cdr3_nt: TGTACGACAGGGGAAAGCAATCAGCCCCAGCATTTT
cdr3_aa: CTTGESNQPQHF

v_call: TRBV5-4
j_call: TRBJ2-3
clone_size: NA
d_call: TRBD2
cdr3_nt: TGTGCCAGCAGCGGACTAGCGGGGATCGGGCAGTATTTT
cdr3_aa: CASSGLAGIGQYF

v_call: TRBV28
j_call: TRBJ1-5
clone_size: NA
d_call: NA
cdr3_nt: TGTGCCAGCGGAAAAGGACAGCTTCTCAGGGGCCAGCCCCAGCATTTT
cdr3_aa: CASGKGQLLRGQPQHF

v_call: TRBV19
j_call: TRBJ1-5
clone_size: NA
d_call: NA
cdr3_nt: TGTGCCAGTAGTATATCCCAGAGCAATCAGCCCCAGCATTTT
cdr3_aa: CASSISQSNQPQHF

v_call: TRBV9
j_call: TRBJ1-6
clone_size: NA
d_call: TRBD1
cdr3_nt: TGTGCCAGCAGCGGTGCCGGGACAGCATATAATTCACCCCTCCACTTT
cdr3_aa: CASSGAGTAYNSPLHF

v_call: TRBV10-2
j_call: TRBJ1-1
clone_size: NA
d_call: TRBD1
cdr3_nt: TGCGCCAGCAGCCAGGGGGCGAGAACTGAAGCTTTCTTT
cdr3_aa: CASSQGARTEAFF

v_call: TRBV25-1
j_call: TRBJ2-5
clone_size: NA
d_call: TRBD2
cdr3_nt: TGTGCCACCCAACTAGCGGGGGGGCCTCTCGAGACCCAGTACTTC
cdr3_aa: CATQLAGGPLETQYF

v_call: TRBV7-3
j_call: TRBJ1-1
clone_size: NA
d_call: NA
cdr3_nt: TGTGCCAGCAGCGCCGACTGGAACACTGAAGCTTTCTTT
cdr3_aa: CASSADWNTEAFF

v_call: TRBV5-5
j_call: TRBJ2-3
clone_size: NA
d_call: NA
cdr3_nt: TGTGCCAGCAGCCTACTCGGTACGCAGTATTTT
cdr3_aa: CASSLLGTQYF

v_call: TRBV6-5
j_call: TRBJ2-4
clone_size: NA
d_call: TRBD1
cdr3_nt: TGTGCCAGCAGACCGGGACAGGGCAAAAACATTCAGTACTTC
cdr3_aa: CASRPGQGKNIQYF

v_call: TRBV12-3/TRBV12-4
j_call: TRBJ1-4
clone_size: NA
d_call: TRBD1
cdr3_nt: TGTGCCAGCAGGAGTGGGACAGGGAGATTGTTTTTT
cdr3_aa: CASRSGTGRLFF

v_call: TRBV7-6
j_call: TRBJ1-4
clone_size: NA
d_call: NA
cdr3_nt: TGTGCCAGCAGCTTAGCTCAGGGAGGTGGTGAAAAACTGTTTTTT
cdr3_aa: CASSLAQGGGEKLFF

v_call: TRBV5-1
j_call: TRBJ1-6
clone_size: NA
d_call: NA
cdr3_nt: TGCGCCAGCAGCTTGGCCAAAGGTGGCGGCGCGGGAAATTCACCCCTCCACTTT
cdr3_aa: CASSLAKGGGAGNSPLHF

v_call: TRBV20-1
j_call: TRBJ1-1
clone_size: NA
d_call: NA
cdr3_nt: TGCAGTGCTAGTTCCGGGTTTGGCACTGAAGCTTTCTTT
cdr3_aa: CSASSGFGTEAFF

v_call: TRBV6-6
j_call: TRBJ1-5
clone_size: NA
d_call: NA
cdr3_nt: TGTGCCACCACAGAGATGTGGCAGCCCCAGCATTTT
cdr3_aa: CATTEMWQPQHF

v_call: TRBV9
j_call: TRBJ2-3
clone_size: few
d_call: NA
cdr3_nt: TGTGCCAGCAGCCGTTACAGGGTTAGCACAGATACGCAGTATTTT
cdr3_aa: CASSRYRVSTDTQYF

v_call: TRBV3-1/TRBV3-2
j_call: TRBJ2-2
clone_size: NA
d_call: TRBD1
cdr3_nt: TGTGCCAGCAGTCTCCAGGGGGCCGGGGAGCTGTTTTTT
cdr3_aa: CASSLQGAGELFF

v_call: TRBV5-6
j_call: TRBJ1-1
clone_size: few
d_call: NA
cdr3_nt: TGTGCCAGCAGGACAGCCGGCGCGGCTCTAAACACTGAAGCTTTCTTT
cdr3_aa: CASRTAGAALNTEAFF

v_call: TRBV7-3
j_call: TRBJ2-7
clone_size: NA
d_call: TRBD2
cdr3_nt: TGTGCCAGCAGCTTATTGGGCGGGAGCTCCTACGAGCAGTACTTC
cdr3_aa: CASSLLGGSSYEQYF

v_call: TRBV5-4
j_call: TRBJ2-3
clone_size: NA
d_call: TRBD1
cdr3_nt: TGTGCCAGCAGCCGAGACGACAGGGATTCAGATACGCAGTATTTT
cdr3_aa: CASSRDDRDSDTQYF

v_call: TRBV18
j_call: TRBJ2-5
clone_size: NA
d_call: TRBD1
cdr3_nt: TGTGCCAGCTCACCGGACAGGGAAGAGACCCAGTACTTC
cdr3_aa: CASSPDREETQYF

v_call: TRBV7-9
j_call: TRBJ1-3
clone_size: few
d_call: TRBD1
cdr3_nt: TGTGCCAGCAGCTCGACAGGGCAGAGCTCTGGAAACACCATATATTTT
cdr3_aa: CASSSTGQSSGNTIYF

v_call: TRBV12-3/TRBV12-4
j_call: TRBJ2-5
clone_size: NA
d_call: NA
cdr3_nt: TGTGCCAGCGCCCGGGACTTCCAAGAGACCCAGTACTTC
cdr3_aa: CASARDFQETQYF

v_call: TRBV19
j_call: TRBJ2-7
clone_size: NA
d_call: TRBD2
cdr3_nt: TGTGCCAGTAGTACATCTAGCGGGGGAGTCTACGAGCAGTACTTC
cdr3_aa: CASSTSSGGVYEQYF

v_call: TRBV4-2
j_call: TRBJ2-5
clone_size: NA
d_call: TRBD2
cdr3_nt: TGTGCCAGCAGCCAAGAACGAGGGACTAGCGGGGGGGCGGAGGAGACCCAGTACTTC
cdr3_aa: CASSQERGTSGGAEETQYF

v_call: TRBV11-3
j_call: TRBJ2-1
clone_size: NA
d_call: TRBD2
cdr3_nt: TGTGCCAGCAGCTCTAGCGGGTCCTCCTACAATGAGCAGTTCTTC
cdr3_aa: CASSSSGSSYNEQFF

v_call: TRBV4-2
j_call: TRBJ2-7
clone_size: once
d_call: NA
cdr3_nt: TGTGCCAGCAGCCAAGACGGGAGCTCCTACGAGCAGTACTTC
cdr3_aa: CASSQDGSSYEQYF

v_call: TRBV27
j_call: TRBJ2-7
clone_size: NA
d_call: TRBD1
cdr3_nt: TGTGCCAGCAGTTCTCAGACAGGGGGCCGATACGAGCAGTACTTC
cdr3_aa: CASSSQTGGRYEQYF

v_call: TRBV5-1
j_call: TRBJ2-7
clone_size: medium-sized
d_call: TRBD1
cdr3_nt: TGCGCCAGCAGCGCCGCTGGGACAGGAACGGCGGAGCAGTACTTC
cdr3_aa: CASSAAGTGTAEQYF

v_call: TRBV27
j_call: TRBJ2-5
clone_size: few
d_call: NA
cdr3_nt: TGTGCCAGCAGTGGCGGAGCACCACCCCAAGAGACCCAGTACTTC
cdr3_aa: CASSGGAPPQETQYF

v_call: TRBV2
j_call: TRBJ2-3
clone_size: NA
d_call: TRBD2
cdr3_nt: TGTGCCAGCACCGCGGGGGGGGCCATAGATACGCAGTATTTT
cdr3_aa: CASTAGGAIDTQYF

v_call: TRBV6-4
j_call: TRBJ1-2
clone_size: NA
d_call: TRBD1
cdr3_nt: TGTGCCAGCAGTGAACAGGGACAGGGGGCTGGTGGCTACACCTTC
cdr3_aa: CASSEQGQGAGGYTF

v_call: TRBV12-5
j_call: TRBJ1-5
clone_size: NA
d_call: TRBD1
cdr3_nt: TGTGCTAGTGGCAAATCTCCGACAGGGGATAATCAGCCCCAGCATTTT
cdr3_aa: CASGKSPTGDNQPQHF

v_call: TRBV7-8
j_call: TRBJ1-5
clone_size: NA
d_call: TRBD1
cdr3_nt: TGTGCCAGCTCAGGGACAGGGGGCAACAATCAGCCCCAGCATTTT
cdr3_aa: CASSGTGGNNQPQHF

v_call: TRBV6-5
j_call: TRBJ1-6
clone_size: NA
d_call: NA
cdr3_nt: TGTGCCAGCAGTTACTCGGCCCAGGGGCTTAATTCACCCCTCCACTTT
cdr3_aa: CASSYSAQGLNSPLHF

v_call: TRBV19
j_call: TRBJ2-7
clone_size: NA
d_call: TRBD1
cdr3_nt: TGTGCCAGTAGTGAATCGGGACAGGGGGCGGCCTACGAGCAGTACTTC
cdr3_aa: CASSESGQGAAYEQYF

v_call: TRBV25-1
j_call: TRBJ1-1
clone_size: once
d_call: NA
cdr3_nt: TGTGCCAGCCGAGCGGCGGTGAACACTGAAGCTTTCTTT
cdr3_aa: CASRAAVNTEAFF

v_call: TRBV7-9
j_call: TRBJ1-6
clone_size: NA
d_call: NA
cdr3_nt: TGTGCCAGCAGCCCCCCGGGGTCTAATTCACCCCTCCACTTT
cdr3_aa: CASSPPGSNSPLHF

v_call: TRBV6-1
j_call: TRBJ2-3
clone_size: NA
d_call: NA
cdr3_nt: TGTGCCAGCAGTGATATTGGTCTCCCGAGGGATACGCAGTATTTT
cdr3_aa: CASSDIGLPRDTQYF

v_call: TRBV12-3/TRBV12-4
j_call: TRBJ1-2
clone_size: NA
d_call: TRBD1
cdr3_nt: TGTGCCAGCAGTTTGGCAGGGGGTGGCTACACCTTC
cdr3_aa: CASSLAGGGYTF

v_call: TRBV3-1/TRBV3-2
j_call: TRBJ1-6
clone_size: few
d_call: TRBD1
cdr3_nt: TGTGCCAGCAGCCCGGGACAGGGGAATTCACCCCTCCACTTT
cdr3_aa: CASSPGQGNSPLHF

v_call: TRBV6-5
j_call: TRBJ2-7
clone_size: NA
d_call: NA
cdr3_nt: TGTGCCAGCATCGGGGAAGAGCAGTACTTC
cdr3_aa: CASIGEEQYF

v_call: TRBV11-2
j_call: TRBJ1-6
clone_size: few
d_call: NA
cdr3_nt: TGTGCCAGCAGCCCAGGTTATAATTCACCCCTCCACTTT
cdr3_aa: CASSPGYNSPLHF

v_call: TRBV4-3
j_call: TRBJ2-1
clone_size: NA
d_call: TRBD2
cdr3_nt: TGCGCCAGCAGCCCAAGCCTAGCGGGGGCTTACAATGAGCAGCTCTTC
cdr3_aa: CASSPSLAGAYNEQLF

v_call: TRBV7-8
j_call: TRBJ1-5
clone_size: once
d_call: NA
cdr3_nt: TGTGCCAGCAGCCCCGTTAATCAGCCCCAGCATTTT
cdr3_aa: CASSPVNQPQHF

v_call: TRBV18
j_call: TRBJ2-2
clone_size: NA
d_call: TRBD1
cdr3_nt: TGTGCCAGCTCACCGACCACAACAGGGGCCACCGGGGAGCTGTTTTTT
cdr3_aa: CASSPTTTGATGELFF

v_call: TRBV3-1/TRBV3-2
j_call: TRBJ2-3
clone_size: NA
d_call: TRBD1
cdr3_nt: TGTGCCAGCAGCCAAGGGACAGGGTTTTCAGATACGCAGTATTTT
cdr3_aa: CASSQGTGFSDTQYF

v_call: TRBV2
j_call: TRBJ2-3
clone_size: NA
d_call: TRBD1
cdr3_nt: TGTGCCAGAAGAGACAGGGGGCGCGAAGATACGCAGTATTTT
cdr3_aa: CARRDRGREDTQYF

v_call: TRBV19
j_call: TRBJ1-6
clone_size: NA
d_call: TRBD1
cdr3_nt: TGTGCCAGTAGTACCCCAACCGGACAGGGGAGCTCCTATAATTCACCCCTCCACTTT
cdr3_aa: CASSTPTGQGSSYNSPLHF

v_call: TRBV30
j_call: TRBJ1-2
clone_size: NA
d_call: NA
cdr3_nt: TGTGCCTGGAAGCAGGGGCCTAGCTATGGCTACACCTTC
cdr3_aa: CAWKQGPSYGYTF

v_call: TRBV4-1
j_call: TRBJ2-7
clone_size: NA
d_call: NA
cdr3_nt: TGCGCCAGCAGCCACAGGGCAGGACCCTCCTACGAGCAGTACTTC
cdr3_aa: CASSHRAGPSYEQYF

v_call: TRBV5-1
j_call: TRBJ1-1
clone_size: NA
d_call: TRBD1
cdr3_nt: TGCGCCAGCAGCTTGATGGGACAGGGAACTGAAGCTTTCTTT
cdr3_aa: CASSLMGQGTEAFF

v_call: TRBV19
j_call: TRBJ1-2
clone_size: NA
d_call: NA
cdr3_nt: TGTGCCAGTAGTCGTAACCCACTTAACTATGGCTACACCTTC
cdr3_aa: CASSRNPLNYGYTF

v_call: TRBV18
j_call: TRBJ1-5
clone_size: NA
d_call: NA
cdr3_nt: TGTGCCAGCTCTCCGGAGGGAAGCAATCAGCCCCAGCATTTT
cdr3_aa: CASSPEGSNQPQHF

v_call: TRBV2
j_call: TRBJ1-2
clone_size: few
d_call: NA
cdr3_nt: TGTGCCAGCAGGACCCCGGAGCAGAGCCCCTATGGCTACACCTTC
cdr3_aa: CASRTPEQSPYGYTF